This T cell receptor (beta chain) was observed in a study of T cells in Graves' hyperthyroidism and ophthalmopathy. V dropped 4 bases and J dropped 7 bases, with 13 bases sitting between them. Looked up from germline, CDR1 is MNHNS and CDR2 is SASEGT. The CDR3 spans 14 residues. This clonotype was observed a handful of times. At least 3 on the Clinical Activity Score was recorded for ophthalmopathy patients, who also had NOSPECS grade at least 4 and duration under 3 months. Clinical symptoms, serum thyroxine and TRAb, thyroid ultrasound and orbital computed tomography were used for the diagnoses. What was amplified from RNA transcripts were TCR beta CDR3 regions. HTBI primers drove first-round RT-PCR of the TCR CDR3. TCRdb analysed the multiplex PCR reads with MiXCR anew, one entry per CDR3 protein. The repertoire holds some 490,000 distinct CDR3 sequences, with about 20% as singletons.

Source material: blood. The rearrangement uses TRBV6-1 and TRBJ1-4, with D maybe TRBD1 (5 bases). The TCR originated in a woman aged 70-85 years with Graves' ophthalmopathy. The CDR3 here is CASSVLGVGEKLFF. The CDR3 DNA is TGTGCCAGCAGTGTCCTGGGGGTTGGTGAAAAACTGTTTTTT.